The 2 T cell receptor beta chains reported below all come from one sample, sequenced in a study of cytomegalovirus exposure and HLA in healthy donors. Sequencing used immunoSEQ multiplex PCR; TCRdb keeps in-frame clones, though not all of them. Altogether 200,000 to 250,000 clones are present, around 86% being singletons, with the ten largest covering 1.5% to 2.5%. Sequencing was performed on PBMCs. Receptors were obtained from a woman between 18 and 29 years old in good health and CMV-seropositive.

CDR3 protein: CATRRAGGTEAFF. DNA of the CDR3: TGTGCCACTCGGAGGGCAGGGGGCACTGAAGCTTTCTTT. This chain joins TRBV27 and TRBJ1-1; TRBD1 aligns across 7 bases. This CDR3 has 13 residues. CDR1 is MNHEY, CDR2 SMNVEV, per germline (reference sequence). The trim removed 10 bases at V and 4 bases at J, leaving 9 bases unmatched.

In its sample, this clone was seen once. V gene TRBV6-1 combines with J gene TRBJ1-2, with 8 bases identical to TRBD1. The germline gives CDR1 MNHNS, CDR2 SASEGT. The V and J ends lost 1 base and 8 bases, in that order; junction bases with no gene match: 3. The CDR3 has 13 residues. This chain's CDR3 is CASSEVRDRGYTF. DNA for the CDR3: TGTGCCAGCAGTGAAGTTAGGGACAGGGGCTACACCTTC.